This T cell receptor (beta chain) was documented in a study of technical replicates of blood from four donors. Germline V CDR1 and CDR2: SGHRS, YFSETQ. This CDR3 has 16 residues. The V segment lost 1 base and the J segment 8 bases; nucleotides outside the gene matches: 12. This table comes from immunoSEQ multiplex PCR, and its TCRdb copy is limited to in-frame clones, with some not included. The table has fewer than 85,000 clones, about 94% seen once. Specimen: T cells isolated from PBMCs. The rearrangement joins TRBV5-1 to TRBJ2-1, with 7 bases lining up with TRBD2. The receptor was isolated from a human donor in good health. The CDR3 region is CASSLIGLVVYDEQFF. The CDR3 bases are TGCGCCAGCAGCTTGATTGGACTAGTTGTGTATGATGAGCAGTTCTTC.